The present T cell receptor (beta chain) was sequenced within a study of T cell responses to AZD1222 COVID-19 vaccine. Regarding the study as a whole: No day 14 peak samples; only post-peak repertoires were characterized.

The protocol was immunoSEQ multiplex PCR, while the TCRdb copy is restricted to in-frame clones and leaves out a portion. The sample comprises fewer than 30,000 clones, about 88% of which are singletons, and almost 8% rests with the top ten. Germline V gives CDR1 SEHNR, CDR2 FQNEAQ (reference sequence). CDR3 length: 13 residues. V shed 5 bases and J shed 2 bases, with 9 bases lying between them. As regards this clone: Its target is not known.

The rearrangement uses TRBV7-9 and TRBJ1-1; D call uncertain. The TCR was taken from an adult who received the AZD1222 COVID-19 vaccine. The sample here was peripheral blood, taken 28 days after the second AZD1222 dose. Here the CDR3 DNA reads TGTGCCAGCAGCCCAGTGGGCAACACTGAAGCTTTCTTT. Translated, it gives CASSPVGNTEAFF.